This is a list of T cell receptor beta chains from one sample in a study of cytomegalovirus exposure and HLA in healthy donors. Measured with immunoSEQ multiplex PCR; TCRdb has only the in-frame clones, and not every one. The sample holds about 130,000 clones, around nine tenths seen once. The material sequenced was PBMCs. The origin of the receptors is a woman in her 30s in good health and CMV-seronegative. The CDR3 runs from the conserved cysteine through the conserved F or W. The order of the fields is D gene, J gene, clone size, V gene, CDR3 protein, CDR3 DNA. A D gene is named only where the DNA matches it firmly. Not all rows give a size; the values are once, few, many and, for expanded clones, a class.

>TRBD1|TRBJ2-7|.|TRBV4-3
CASSHGTGAYEQYF
TGCGCCAGCAGCCACGGGACAGGGGCCTACGAGCAGTACTTC
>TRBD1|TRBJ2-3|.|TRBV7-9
CASSSGQGARTDTQYF
TGTGCCAGCAGCTCTGGACAGGGGGCAAGGACAGATACGCAGTATTTT
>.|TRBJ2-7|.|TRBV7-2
CASSSGDNPYEQYF
TGTGCCAGCAGCTCCGGGGACAACCCCTACGAGCAGTACTTC
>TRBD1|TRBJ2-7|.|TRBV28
CASSFRGRLPYEQYF
TGTGCCAGCAGTTTCAGGGGGCGCTTACCCTACGAGCAGTACTTC
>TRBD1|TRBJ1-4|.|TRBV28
CASGGQGMATNEKLFF
TGTGCCAGCGGAGGACAGGGGATGGCAACTAATGAAAAACTGTTTTTT
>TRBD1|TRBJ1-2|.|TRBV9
CASSVEVTGTYGYTF
TGTGCCAGCAGCGTAGAGGTGACAGGGACCTATGGCTACACCTTC
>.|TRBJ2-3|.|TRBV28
CASSFSSGDTQYF
TGTGCCAGCAGTTTCTCTTCGGGAGATACGCAGTATTTT
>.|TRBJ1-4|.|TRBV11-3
CASSLSGGYDEKLFF
TGTGCCAGCAGCTTATCGGGGGGCTACGATGAAAAACTGTTTTTT
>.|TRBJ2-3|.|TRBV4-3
CASSLGNRGGDTQYF
TGCGCCAGCAGCCTCGGAAACAGGGGAGGAGATACGCAGTATTTT
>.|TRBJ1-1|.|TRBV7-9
CASSPRDYSPAFF
TGTGCCAGCAGCCCACGGGACTATTCCCCAGCTTTCTTT
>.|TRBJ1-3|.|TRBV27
CASSPLGPGNTIYF
TGTGCCAGCAGTCCCCTGGGGCCTGGAAACACCATATATTTT
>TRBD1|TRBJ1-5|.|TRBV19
CASSMLGTGSSNNQPQHF
TGTGCCAGTAGTATGTTGGGGACAGGCTCCAGTAACAATCAGCCCCAGCATTTT
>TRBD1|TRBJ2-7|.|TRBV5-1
CASSLNRGSRGDYEQYF
TGCGCCAGCAGCTTGAACAGGGGGTCCCGAGGGGACTACGAGCAGTACTTC
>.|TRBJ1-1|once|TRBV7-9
CASSLEANTEAFF
TGTGCCAGCAGCTTAGAAGCGAATACTGAAGCTTTCTTT
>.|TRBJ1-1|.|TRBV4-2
CASSQGWGGDTEAFF
TGTGCCAGCAGCCAAGGGTGGGGAGGGGACACTGAAGCTTTCTTT
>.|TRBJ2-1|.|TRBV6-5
CASSYNWKRNEQFF
TGTGCCAGCAGTTACAACTGGAAGCGGAATGAGCAGTTCTTC
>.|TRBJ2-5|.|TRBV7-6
CASSLGLRAQETQYF
TGTGCCAGCAGCTTAGGTTTGCGGGCCCAAGAGACCCAGTACTTC
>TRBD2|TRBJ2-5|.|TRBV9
CASSVASLAGGPGTQYF
TGTGCCAGCAGCGTAGCTTCACTAGCGGGAGGGCCTGGGACCCAGTACTTC
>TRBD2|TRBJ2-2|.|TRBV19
CASRTSGLANTGELFF
TGTGCCAGTAGGACTAGCGGGCTCGCGAACACCGGGGAGCTGTTTTTT
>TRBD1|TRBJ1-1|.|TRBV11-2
CASSLPQGAVMVAFF
TGTGCCAGCAGCTTACCTCAGGGGGCAGTGATGGTAGCTTTCTTT
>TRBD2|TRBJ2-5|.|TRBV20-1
CSGAGGETQYF
TGCAGTGGCGCGGGGGGAGAGACCCAGTACTTC
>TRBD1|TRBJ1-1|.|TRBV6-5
CASSSRQGESAEAFF
TGTGCCAGCAGTTCCCGACAGGGGGAAAGCGCTGAAGCTTTCTTT
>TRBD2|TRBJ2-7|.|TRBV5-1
CASSLALSGGAYEQYF
TGCGCCAGCAGCTTGGCCCTCTCCGGGGGGGCCTACGAGCAGTACTTC
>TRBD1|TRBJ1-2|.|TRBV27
CASSHREGGAPVYGYTF
TGTGCCAGCAGTCACCGGGAAGGGGGCGCTCCAGTCTATGGCTACACCTTC
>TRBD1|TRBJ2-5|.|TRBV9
CASSVETGGQETQYF
TGTGCCAGCAGCGTAGAAACAGGGGGACAAGAGACCCAGTACTTC
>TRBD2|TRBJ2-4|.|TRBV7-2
CASSSSGTVAKNIQYF
TGTGCCAGCAGCTCCAGCGGGACGGTAGCCAAAAACATTCAGTACTTC
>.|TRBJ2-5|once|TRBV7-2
CASSLVVQAETQYF
TGTGCCAGCAGCTTGGTCGTTCAGGCGGAGACCCAGTACTTC
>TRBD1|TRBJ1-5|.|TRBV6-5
CASSLSGGDQPQHF
TGTGCCAGCAGTTTATCAGGGGGCGATCAGCCCCAGCATTTT
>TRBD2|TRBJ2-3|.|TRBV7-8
CASSLGTSGFTDTQYF
TGTGCCAGCAGCTTAGGGACTAGCGGATTCACAGATACGCAGTATTTT
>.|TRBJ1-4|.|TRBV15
CATSRASGEWEKLFF
TGTGCCACCAGCAGAGCCTCAGGGGAATGGGAAAAACTGTTTTTT
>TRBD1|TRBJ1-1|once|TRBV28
CATDDRGLEAFF
TGTGCCACCGACGACAGGGGCCTTGAAGCTTTCTTT
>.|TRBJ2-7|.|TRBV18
CASSTDSSPSEQYF
TGTGCCAGCTCAACCGACAGTTCCCCCTCCGAGCAGTACTTC
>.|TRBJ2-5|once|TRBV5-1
CASSPEGGSQETQYF
TGCGCCAGCAGCCCGGAGGGTGGGTCCCAAGAGACCCAGTACTTC
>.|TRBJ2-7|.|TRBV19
CASREIEGASYEQYF
TGTGCCAGTAGGGAAATAGAAGGGGCTTCCTACGAGCAGTACTTC
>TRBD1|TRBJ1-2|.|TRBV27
CASSLVGQGVDGYTF
TGTGCCAGCAGTTTGGTGGGACAGGGGGTAGATGGCTACACCTTC
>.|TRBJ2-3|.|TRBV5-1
CASSLRRMTDTQYF
TGCGCCAGCAGCTTGCGCAGGATGACAGATACGCAGTATTTT
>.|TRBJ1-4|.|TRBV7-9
CASSLGGGPTNEKLFF
TGTGCCAGCAGCTTAGGTGGGGGCCCTACTAATGAAAAACTGTTTTTT
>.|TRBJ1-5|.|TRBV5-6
CASSLGQRNQPQHF
TGTGCCAGCAGCTTGGGACAGAGAAATCAGCCCCAGCATTTT
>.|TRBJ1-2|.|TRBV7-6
CASSLSRGDGYTF
TGTGCCAGCAGCTTAAGCAGGGGCGATGGCTACACCTTC
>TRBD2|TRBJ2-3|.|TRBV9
CASSFGLASSTDTQYF
TGTGCCAGCAGCTTCGGACTAGCCTCTAGCACAGATACGCAGTATTTT
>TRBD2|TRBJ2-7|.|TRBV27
CASSPYGLAFSYEQYF
TGTGCCAGCAGTCCCTACGGACTAGCGTTCTCCTACGAGCAGTACTTC
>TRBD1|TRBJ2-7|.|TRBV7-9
CASSLFPRGQGYEQYF
TGTGCCAGCAGCTTGTTTCCCCGAGGACAGGGTTACGAGCAGTACTTC
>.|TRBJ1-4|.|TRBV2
CASSLLAGREKLFF
TGTGCCAGCAGTTTGTTGGCAGGGCGAGAAAAACTGTTTTTT
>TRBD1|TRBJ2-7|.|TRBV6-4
CASSDGDRSYEQYF
TGTGCCAGCAGTGACGGGGACAGATCCTACGAGCAGTACTTC
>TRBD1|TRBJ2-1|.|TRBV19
CASSIGSGGQRENEQFF
TGTGCCAGTAGTATAGGCTCAGGGGGCCAGAGGGAGAATGAGCAGTTCTTC
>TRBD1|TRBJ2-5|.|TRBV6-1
CASSESGGFETQYF
TGTGCCAGCAGTGAATCAGGGGGCTTCGAGACCCAGTACTTC
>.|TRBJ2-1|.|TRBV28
CASSSPSAPRDNEQFF
TGTGCCAGCAGTTCCCCTAGCGCCCCCCGGGACAATGAGCAGTTCTTC
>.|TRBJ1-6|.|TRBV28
CASSLRTAAFVGNSPLHF
TGTGCCAGCAGTCTCCGGACAGCGGCCTTTGTGGGGAATTCACCCCTCCACTTT
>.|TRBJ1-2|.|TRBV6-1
CASSRGGVWDGYTF
TGTGCCAGCAGTCGTGGGGGGGTTTGGGATGGCTACACCTTC
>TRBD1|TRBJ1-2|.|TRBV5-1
CASRPGTGGSGYTF
TGCGCCAGCCGACCCGGGACAGGGGGCAGCGGCTACACCTTC
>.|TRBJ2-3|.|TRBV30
CAWDRTSGARTDTQYF
TGTGCCTGGGATCGCACGTCAGGGGCCCGCACAGATACGCAGTATTTT
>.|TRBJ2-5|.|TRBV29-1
CSAPNLGGLQETQYF
TGCAGCGCCCCTAATCTGGGGGGGCTACAAGAGACCCAGTACTTC
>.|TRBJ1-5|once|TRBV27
CASSSTGSNQPQHF
TGTGCCAGCAGTTCGACAGGTAGCAATCAGCCCCAGCATTTT
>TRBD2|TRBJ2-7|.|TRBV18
CASSPGLAGMYEQYF
TGTGCCAGCTCACCGGGACTAGCGGGGATGTACGAGCAGTACTTC
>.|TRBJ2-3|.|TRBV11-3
CASSLLGATDTQYF
TGTGCCAGCAGCCTTCTGGGGGCGACAGATACGCAGTATTTT
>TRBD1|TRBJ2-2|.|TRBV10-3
CAIMRQGEFGELFF
TGTGCCATTATGAGACAGGGGGAGTTCGGGGAGCTGTTTTTT